The entry below gives a single T cell receptor beta chain sequence along with its context. Using immunoSEQ multiplex PCR, the repertoire was profiled, and TCRdb retains in-frame clones only, with some absent. The repertoire has about 1,800 clones, 20% to 25% of them found once; the top ten carry 8.5% to 10%. The source of the sample is a study of sequential checkpoint blockade in melanoma. On the study more broadly: Both treatment sequences were followed by maintenance nivolumab.

CDR3 size: 17 residues. J lost 0 bases, V lost 5 bases, and 2 bases had no gene match. The V gene's germline CDR1 is SGHNT and CDR2 YENEEA. As to treatment: randomized to nivolumab then ipilimumab (arm A) or the reverse (arm B). DNA-damaging chemotherapy had not been given to any patient beforehand. The material was tumor tissue (inferred from file names), obtained from a patient given nivolumab and ipilimumab in sequence. The chain combines TRBV11-3 with TRBJ2-1; 15 bases fit TRBD2. The receptor's source is a human donor with melanoma. The CDR3 is CASSGLAGGSSYNEQFF. CDR3 DNA sequence: TGTGCCAGCAGCGGACTAGCGGGGGGGAGCTCCTACAATGAGCAGTTCTTC.